The sequence of this TCR beta chain was determined in a study of early T cells in non-severe SARS-CoV-2 infection. Across the study: Chains stayed unpaired after sequencing of bulk RNA from unsorted whole blood.

This clonotype has just a few counts. Individual cDNA molecules were tagged with unique molecular identifiers. TCRdb called the 5' RACE reads again in MiXCR, with one record for every CDR3 protein. The table records around 98,000 distinct CDR3 sequences, approximately 10% of them present only once. The CDR3 has 15 amino acids. With 5 bases clipped from V and 3 bases from J, the junction kept 9 bases outside the gene matches. The rearrangement joins TRBV12-3 or TRBV12-4 to TRBJ2-5, with 7 bases matching TRBD1. The source material was whole blood. The TCR originated in an adult who was a healthcare worker with PCR-confirmed SARS-CoV-2 infection or an uninfected control (not recorded which). CDR3 residues: CASSPTTGMEETQYF. For the CDR3, the DNA is TGTGCCAGCAGTCCGACGACAGGGATGGAAGAGACCCAGTACTTC.